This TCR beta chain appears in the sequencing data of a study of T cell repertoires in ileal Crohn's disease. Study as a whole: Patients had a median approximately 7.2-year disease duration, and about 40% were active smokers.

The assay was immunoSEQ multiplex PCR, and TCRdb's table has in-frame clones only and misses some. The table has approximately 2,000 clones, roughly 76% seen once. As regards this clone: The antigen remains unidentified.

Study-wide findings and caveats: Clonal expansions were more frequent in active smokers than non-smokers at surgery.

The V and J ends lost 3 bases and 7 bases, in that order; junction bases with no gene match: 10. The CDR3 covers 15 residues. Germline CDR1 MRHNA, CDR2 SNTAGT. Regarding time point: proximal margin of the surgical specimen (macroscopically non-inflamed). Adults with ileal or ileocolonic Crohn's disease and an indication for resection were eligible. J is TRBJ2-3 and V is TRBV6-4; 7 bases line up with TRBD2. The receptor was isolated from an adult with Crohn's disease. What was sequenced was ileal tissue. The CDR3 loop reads CASSEGLEGHHTQYF. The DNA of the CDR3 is TGTGCCAGCAGTGAAGGACTAGAGGGTCATCATACGCAGTATTTT.